This T cell receptor beta chain was sequenced in a study of beta chain features in type 1 diabetes. On the study more broadly: Age, gender and cell yields were alike across patients and healthy donors. Regarding the study as a whole: TCRB CDR3s from Type 1 diabetes patients were moderately but significantly shorter in all four CD4+ subsets. Reduced insertions and increased deletions marked VDJ junctions in type 1 diabetes patients.

Sequenced material consisted of expressed TCRB transcripts (all of the isolated RNA was reverse transcribed). Clones were read by immunoSEQ multiplex PCR, and TCRdb kept only the in-frame ones, dropping some. In the table there are under 300,000 clones, 25% to 35% of which are singletons. On this clone: Its antigen is not known.

In germline, CDR1 is SQVTM, CDR2 ANQGSEA. CDR3 length equals 14 residues. The V and J ends lost 6 bases and 1 base respectively, with 15 bases between them. This sequence originates from a man younger than 45 in good health. The chain carries TRBV29-1 and TRBJ1-1; the D is unclear. The sequenced sample consisted of central memory CD4+ T cells from blood. The DNA for the CDR3 is TGCAGCGTCGACCGACGGGGAGAGAACACTGAAGCTTTCTTT. Protein sequence: CSVDRRGENTEAFF.